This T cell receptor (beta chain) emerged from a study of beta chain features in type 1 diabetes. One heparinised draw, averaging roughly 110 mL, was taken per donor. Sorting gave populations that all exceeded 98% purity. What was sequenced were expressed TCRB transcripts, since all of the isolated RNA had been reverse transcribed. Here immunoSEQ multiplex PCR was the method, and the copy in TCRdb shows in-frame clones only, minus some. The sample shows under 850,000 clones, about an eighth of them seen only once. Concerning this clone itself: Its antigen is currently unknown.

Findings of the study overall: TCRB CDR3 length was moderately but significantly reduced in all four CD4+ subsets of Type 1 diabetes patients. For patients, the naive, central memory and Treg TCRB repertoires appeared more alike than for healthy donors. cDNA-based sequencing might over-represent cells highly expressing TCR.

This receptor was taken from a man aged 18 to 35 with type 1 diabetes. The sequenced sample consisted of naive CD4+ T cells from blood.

CDR3 nucleotide sequence: TGTGCCAGCAGTGAATCAGGGGGCAGCTATGGCTACACCTTC. Its protein product is CASSESGGSYGYTF. The chain carries TRBV25-1 and TRBJ1-2; 8 bases align to TRBD1. V was pared by 1 base and J by 4 bases, with 2 bases of the junction left unmatched. The CDR3 totals 14 residues. The germline CDR1 and CDR2 sequences are MGHDK and SYGVNS.